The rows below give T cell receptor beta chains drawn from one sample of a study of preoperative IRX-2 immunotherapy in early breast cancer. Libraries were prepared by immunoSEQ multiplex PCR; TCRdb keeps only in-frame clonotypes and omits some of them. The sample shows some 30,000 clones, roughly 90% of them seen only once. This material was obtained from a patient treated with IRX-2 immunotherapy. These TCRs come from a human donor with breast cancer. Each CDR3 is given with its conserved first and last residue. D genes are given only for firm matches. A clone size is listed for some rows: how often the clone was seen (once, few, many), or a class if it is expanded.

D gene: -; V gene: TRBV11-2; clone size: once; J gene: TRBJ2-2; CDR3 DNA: TGTGCCAGCAGCTTAATTTCGTTCGGGGAGCTGTTTTTT; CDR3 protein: CASSLISFGELFF
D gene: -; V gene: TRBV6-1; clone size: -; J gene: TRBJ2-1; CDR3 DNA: TGTGCCAGCAGTCTAGGGAGGAATGACAATGAGCAGTTCTTC; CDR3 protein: CASSLGRNDNEQFF
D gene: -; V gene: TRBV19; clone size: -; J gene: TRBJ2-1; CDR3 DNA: TGTGCCAGTAGTATCGTTCCCGGGTCGGATGAGCAGTTCTTC; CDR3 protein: CASSIVPGSDEQFF
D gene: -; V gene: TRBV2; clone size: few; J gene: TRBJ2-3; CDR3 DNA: TGTGCCAGCAGTGCACAGCCTAGCACAGATACGCAGTATTTT; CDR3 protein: CASSAQPSTDTQYF
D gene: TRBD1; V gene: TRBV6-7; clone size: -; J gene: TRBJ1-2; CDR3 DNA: TGTGCCAAGGGGGCAGAAGGCTACACCTTC; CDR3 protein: CAKGAEGYTF
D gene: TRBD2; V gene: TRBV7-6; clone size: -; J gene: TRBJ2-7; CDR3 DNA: TGTGCCAGCAGTCGAGGACTAGCGGGATACGAGCAGTACTTC; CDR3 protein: CASSRGLAGYEQYF
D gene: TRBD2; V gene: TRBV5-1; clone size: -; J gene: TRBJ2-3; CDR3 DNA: TGCGCCAGCAGCCCAGTTGTAGCGGGGGGTTCGGATACGCAGTATTTT; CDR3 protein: CASSPVVAGGSDTQYF
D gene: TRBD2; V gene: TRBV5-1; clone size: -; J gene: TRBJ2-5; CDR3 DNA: TGCGCCAGCAGCTTGCAGAGCGGGAGGGAGACCCAGTACTTC; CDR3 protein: CASSLQSGRETQYF
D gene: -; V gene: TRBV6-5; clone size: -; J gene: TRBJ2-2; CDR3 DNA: TGTGCCAGCAGTTACGCCACAGGCCCCGGGGAGCTGTTTTTT; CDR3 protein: CASSYATGPGELFF
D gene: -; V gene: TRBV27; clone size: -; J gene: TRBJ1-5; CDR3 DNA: TGTGCCAGCAGTCCCCTAGAACATCAGCCCCAGCATTTT; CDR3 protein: CASSPLEHQPQHF
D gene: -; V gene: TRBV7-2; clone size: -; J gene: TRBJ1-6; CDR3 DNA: TGTGCCAGCAGCTCGTGGAGGGCGGAATATAATTCACCCCTCCACTTT; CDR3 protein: CASSSWRAEYNSPLHF
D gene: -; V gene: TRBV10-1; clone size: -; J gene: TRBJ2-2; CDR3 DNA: TGCGCCAGCAGTGATACGGGGCACACCGGGGAGCTGTTTTTT; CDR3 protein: CASSDTGHTGELFF
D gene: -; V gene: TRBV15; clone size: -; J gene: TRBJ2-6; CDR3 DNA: TGTGCCACCAGCAGAGACCCCAACTCCCTGACAGGCCGCTCTGGGGCCAACGTCCTGACTTTC; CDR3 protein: CATSRDPNSLTGRSGANVLTF
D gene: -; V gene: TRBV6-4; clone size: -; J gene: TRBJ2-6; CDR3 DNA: TGTGCCAGCAGTGACCTGACGGGGGACGGGGCCAACGTCCTGACTTTC; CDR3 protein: CASSDLTGDGANVLTF
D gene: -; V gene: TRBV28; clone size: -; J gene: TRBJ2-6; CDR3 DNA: TGTGCCAGCAGCGTACCTTTTCGAGTTTCCTCTGGGGCCAACGTCCTGACTTTC; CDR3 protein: CASSVPFRVSSGANVLTF
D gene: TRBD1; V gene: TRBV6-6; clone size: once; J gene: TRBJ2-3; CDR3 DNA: TGTGCCAGCAGCCGACAGGGGACTACAGATACGCAGTATTTT; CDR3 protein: CASSRQGTTDTQYF
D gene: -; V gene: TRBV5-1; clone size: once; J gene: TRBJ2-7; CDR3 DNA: TGCGCCAGCAGCTCGGGGGGCGCCGACTACGAGCAGTACTTC; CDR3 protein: CASSSGGADYEQYF
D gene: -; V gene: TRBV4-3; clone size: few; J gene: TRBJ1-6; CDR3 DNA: TGCGCCGCTGGACAGAGGGATTCACCCCTCCACTTT; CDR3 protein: CAAGQRDSPLHF
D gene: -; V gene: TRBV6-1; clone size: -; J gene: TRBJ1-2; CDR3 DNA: TGTGCCAGCAGTTTGGTGATTAACTATGGCTACACCTTC; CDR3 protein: CASSLVINYGYTF
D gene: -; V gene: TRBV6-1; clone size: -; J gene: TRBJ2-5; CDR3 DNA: TGTGCCAGCAGTGAACGTAGGGAGACCCAGTACTTC; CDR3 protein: CASSERRETQYF
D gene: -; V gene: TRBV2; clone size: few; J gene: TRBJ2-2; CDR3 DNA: TGTGCCAGCAGGTGGACAGCGAACACCGGGGAGCTGTTTTTT; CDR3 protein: CASRWTANTGELFF
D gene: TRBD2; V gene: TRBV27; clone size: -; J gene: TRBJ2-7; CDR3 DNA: TGTGCCAGCAGTTTATACCCCACGGGGTTAGCGGGAGCCCTGGAGAACGAGCAGTACTTC; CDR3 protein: CASSLYPTGLAGALENEQYF
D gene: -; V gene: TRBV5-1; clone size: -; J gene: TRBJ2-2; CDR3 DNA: TGCGCCAGCAGCACGACAGTGGACGGGGAGCTGTTTTTT; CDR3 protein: CASSTTVDGELFF
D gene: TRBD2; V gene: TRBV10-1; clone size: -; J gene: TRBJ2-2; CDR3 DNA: TGCGCCAGCGGGGAGGGAGCCGCCGCCGGGGAGCTGTTTTTT; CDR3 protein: CASGEGAAAGELFF
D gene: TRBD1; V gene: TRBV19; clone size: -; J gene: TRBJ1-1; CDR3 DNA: TGTGCCAGTAGTATTACCGGGACAGCAGTTCTTTTCTACACTGAAGCTTTCTTT; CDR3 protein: CASSITGTAVLFYTEAFF
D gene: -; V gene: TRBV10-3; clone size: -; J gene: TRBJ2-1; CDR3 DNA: TGTGCCATCAGTGAGTCGGGGGAGAACTACAATGAGCAGTTCTTC; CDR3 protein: CAISESGENYNEQFF
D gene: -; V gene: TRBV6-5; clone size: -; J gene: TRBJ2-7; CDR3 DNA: TGTGCCAGCAGATCCGGACCCTACGAGCAGTACTTC; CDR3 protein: CASRSGPYEQYF
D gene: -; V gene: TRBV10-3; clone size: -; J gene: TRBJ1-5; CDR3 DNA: TGTGCCCTCAATAAATGCGGGAACAATCAGCCCCAGCATTTT; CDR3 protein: CALNKCGNNQPQHF
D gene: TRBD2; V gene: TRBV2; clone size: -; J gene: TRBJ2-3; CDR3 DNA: TGTGCCAGCACCGCGAGTAGCGGGAACACAGATACGCAGTATTTT; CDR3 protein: CASTASSGNTDTQYF
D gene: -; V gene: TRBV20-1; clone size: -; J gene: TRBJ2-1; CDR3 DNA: TGCAGTGCTACCCGGTCCAATGAGCAGTTCTTC; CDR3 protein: CSATRSNEQFF
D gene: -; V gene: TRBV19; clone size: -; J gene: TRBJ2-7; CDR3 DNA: TGTGCCAGTCGCGGAGTGGGCGAGCAGTACTTC; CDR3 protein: CASRGVGEQYF
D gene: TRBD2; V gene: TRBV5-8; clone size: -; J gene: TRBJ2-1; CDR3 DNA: TGTGCCAGCAACTCGGGGGGCTCCTACAATGAGCAGTTCTTC; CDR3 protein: CASNSGGSYNEQFF
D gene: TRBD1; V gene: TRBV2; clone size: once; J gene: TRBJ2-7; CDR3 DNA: TGTGCCAGCACAGGACAGGGGCGGAACGAGCAGTACTTC; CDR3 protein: CASTGQGRNEQYF
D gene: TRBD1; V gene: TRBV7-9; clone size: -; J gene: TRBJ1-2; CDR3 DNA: TGTGCCAGCAGCCTGTCAGGACAGGGGGCTGGTGGCTACACCTTC; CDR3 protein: CASSLSGQGAGGYTF
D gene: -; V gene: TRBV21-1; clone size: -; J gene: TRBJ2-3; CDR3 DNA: TGTGCCAGCATACAGGGGAGGGGGACAGATACGCAGTATTTT; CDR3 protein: CASIQGRGTDTQYF
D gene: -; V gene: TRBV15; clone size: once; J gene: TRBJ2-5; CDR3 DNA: TGTGCCACCAGCAGAGACTTATCTGGGGGCCAAGAGACCCAGTACTTC; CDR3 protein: CATSRDLSGGQETQYF
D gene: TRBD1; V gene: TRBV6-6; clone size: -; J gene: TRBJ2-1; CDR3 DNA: TGTGCCAGCAGTTACGGGACAGGGAACAATGAGCAGTTCTTC; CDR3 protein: CASSYGTGNNEQFF
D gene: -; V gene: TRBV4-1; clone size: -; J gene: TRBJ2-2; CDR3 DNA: TGCGCCAGCAGTGGCTTAATGAACACCGGGGAGCTGTTTTTT; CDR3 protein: CASSGLMNTGELFF
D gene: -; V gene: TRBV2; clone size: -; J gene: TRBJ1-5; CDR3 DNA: TGTGCCAGCAGACGGGGGAATCAGCCCCAGCATTTT; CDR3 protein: CASRRGNQPQHF
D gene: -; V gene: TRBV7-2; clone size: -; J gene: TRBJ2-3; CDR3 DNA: TGTGCCAGCAGCTACTGGACGGCTAGCACAGATACGCAGTATTTT; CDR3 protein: CASSYWTASTDTQYF
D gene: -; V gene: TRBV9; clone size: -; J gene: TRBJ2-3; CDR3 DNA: TGTGCCAGCAGCGCGGGGGCTAGCACAGATACGCAGTATTTT; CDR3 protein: CASSAGASTDTQYF
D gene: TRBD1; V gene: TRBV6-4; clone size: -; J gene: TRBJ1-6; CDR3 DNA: TGTGCCAGCAGTGTTGGGACAGGGCAGAATTCACCCCTCCACTTT; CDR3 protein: CASSVGTGQNSPLHF
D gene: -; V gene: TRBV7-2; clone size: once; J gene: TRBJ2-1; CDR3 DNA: TGTGCCAGCAGCCCCTTGGGTGGGCTTAATGAGCAGTTCTTC; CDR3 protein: CASSPLGGLNEQFF
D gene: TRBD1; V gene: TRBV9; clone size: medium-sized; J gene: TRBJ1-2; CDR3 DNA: TGTGCCAGCAGCCCTGGGACAGGGAATCTCTATGGCTACACCTTC; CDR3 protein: CASSPGTGNLYGYTF
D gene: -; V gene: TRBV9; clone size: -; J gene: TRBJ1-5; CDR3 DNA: TGTGCCAGCAGCTCGACCGCTCGCAATCAGCCCCAGCATTTT; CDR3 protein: CASSSTARNQPQHF
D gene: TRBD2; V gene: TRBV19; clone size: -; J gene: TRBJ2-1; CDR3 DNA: TGTGCCAGTAGTATTGACTCTAGCGGGAGGGCCTCCCTCGGTGAGCAGTTCTTC; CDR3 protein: CASSIDSSGRASLGEQFF
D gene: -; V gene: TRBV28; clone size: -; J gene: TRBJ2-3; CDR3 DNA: TGTGCCAGCAGTTTAAGGGGCCTGTGGGGAGATACGCAGTATTTT; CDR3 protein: CASSLRGLWGDTQYF
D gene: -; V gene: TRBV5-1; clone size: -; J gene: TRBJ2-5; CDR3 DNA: TGCGCCAGCAGCTTGATCAGGGGCAGTCAAGAGACCCAGTACTTC; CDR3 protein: CASSLIRGSQETQYF
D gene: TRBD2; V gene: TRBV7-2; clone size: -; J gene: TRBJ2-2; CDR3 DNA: TGTGCCAGCAGCTTAGCAGCTAGCGGGAGATACGGGGAGCTGTTTTTT; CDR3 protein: CASSLAASGRYGELFF
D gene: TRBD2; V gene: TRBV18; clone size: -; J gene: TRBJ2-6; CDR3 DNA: TGTGCCAGCTCACGACTACGGGCGGGAGGTACCTCTGGGGCCAACGTCCTGACTTTC; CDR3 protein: CASSRLRAGGTSGANVLTF